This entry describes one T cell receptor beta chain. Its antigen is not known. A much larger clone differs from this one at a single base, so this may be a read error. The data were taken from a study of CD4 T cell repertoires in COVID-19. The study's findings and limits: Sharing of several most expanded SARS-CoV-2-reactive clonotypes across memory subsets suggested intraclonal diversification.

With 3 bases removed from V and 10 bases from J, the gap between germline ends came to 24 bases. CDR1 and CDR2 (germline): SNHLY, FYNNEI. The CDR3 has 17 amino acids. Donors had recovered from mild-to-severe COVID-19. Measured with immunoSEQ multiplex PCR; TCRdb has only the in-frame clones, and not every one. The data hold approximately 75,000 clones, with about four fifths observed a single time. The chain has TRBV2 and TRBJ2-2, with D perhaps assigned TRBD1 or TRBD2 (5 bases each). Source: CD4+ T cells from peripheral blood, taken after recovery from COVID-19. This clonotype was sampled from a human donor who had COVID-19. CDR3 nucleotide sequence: TGTGCCAGCAGTGATTGGGGGTTCGAGGATGGTTTTTCGGAGCTGTTTTTT. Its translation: CASSDWGFEDGFSELFF.